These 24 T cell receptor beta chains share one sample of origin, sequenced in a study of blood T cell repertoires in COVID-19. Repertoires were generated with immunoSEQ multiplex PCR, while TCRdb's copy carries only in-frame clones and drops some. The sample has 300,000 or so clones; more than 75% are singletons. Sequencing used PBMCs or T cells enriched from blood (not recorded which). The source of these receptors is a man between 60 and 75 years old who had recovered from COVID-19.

Written as DNA, the CDR3 is TGTGCCAGCAGCTTGACAGATCTCCCCTACGAGCAGTACTTC. This sequence encodes CASSLTDLPYEQYF. The V and J genes are TRBV7-8 and TRBJ2-7, with D perhaps matching TRBD1 (5 bases). V was cut by 3 bases and J by 2 bases, with 11 bases left in between. The CDR3 has 14 amino acids. Germline CDR1 is SGHVS and CDR2 is FQNEAQ.

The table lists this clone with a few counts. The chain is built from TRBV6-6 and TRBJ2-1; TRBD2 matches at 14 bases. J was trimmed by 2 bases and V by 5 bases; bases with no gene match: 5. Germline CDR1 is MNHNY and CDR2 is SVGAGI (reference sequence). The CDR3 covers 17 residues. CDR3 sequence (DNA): TGTGCCAGCAGTCCAAGACTAGCGGGAGGGGCCTACAATGAGCAGTTCTTC. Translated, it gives CASSPRLAGGAYNEQFF.

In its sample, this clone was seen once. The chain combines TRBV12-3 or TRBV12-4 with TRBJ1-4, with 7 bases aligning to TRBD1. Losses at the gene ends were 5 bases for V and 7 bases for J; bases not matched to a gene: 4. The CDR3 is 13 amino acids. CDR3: CASSGTASEKLFF. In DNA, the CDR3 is TGTGCCAGCAGTGGGACAGCTTCTGAAAAACTGTTTTTT.

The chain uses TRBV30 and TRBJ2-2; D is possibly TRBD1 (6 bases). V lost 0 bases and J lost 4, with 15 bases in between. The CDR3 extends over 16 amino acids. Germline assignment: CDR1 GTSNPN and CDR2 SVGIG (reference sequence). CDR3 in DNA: TGTGCCTGGAGTGTTGGAGAGGGGGTACTCACCGGGGAGCTGTTTTTT. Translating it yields CAWSVGEGVLTGELFF.

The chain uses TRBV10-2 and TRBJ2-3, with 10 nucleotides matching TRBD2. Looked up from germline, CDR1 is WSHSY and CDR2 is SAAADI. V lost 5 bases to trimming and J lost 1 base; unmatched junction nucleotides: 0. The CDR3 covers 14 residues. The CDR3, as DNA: TGCGCCAGCAGTCTAGCGGGAGGCACAGATACGCAGTATTTT. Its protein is CASSLAGGTDTQYF.

The CDR3 DNA follows: TGTGCCAGCAGCCAAGTAGGGACTAGCGGGGTTCGGTTCTTC. This translates into CASSQVGTSGVRFF. The V gene is TRBV3-1 (or the pseudogene TRBV3-2), the J gene TRBJ2-1; the match to TRBD2 covers 13 bases. V lost 1 base and J lost 15; bases outside the gene matches: 6. Germline-derived CDR1 and CDR2 are LGHDT and YNNKEL (reference sequence). This CDR3 comprises 14 residues.

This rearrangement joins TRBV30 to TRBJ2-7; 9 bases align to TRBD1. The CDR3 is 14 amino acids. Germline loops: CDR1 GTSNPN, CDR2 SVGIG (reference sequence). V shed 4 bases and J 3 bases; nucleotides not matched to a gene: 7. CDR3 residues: CAWIRTGESYEQYF. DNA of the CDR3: TGTGCCTGGATCCGGACAGGGGAGAGCTACGAGCAGTACTTC.

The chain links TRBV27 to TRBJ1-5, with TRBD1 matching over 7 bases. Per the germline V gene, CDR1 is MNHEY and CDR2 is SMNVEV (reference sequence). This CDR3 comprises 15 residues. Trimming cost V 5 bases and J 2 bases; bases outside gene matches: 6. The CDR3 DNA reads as TGTGCCAGCAGTGAAGGGGGGACAGGCAATCAGCCCCAGCATTTT. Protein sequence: CASSEGGTGNQPQHF.

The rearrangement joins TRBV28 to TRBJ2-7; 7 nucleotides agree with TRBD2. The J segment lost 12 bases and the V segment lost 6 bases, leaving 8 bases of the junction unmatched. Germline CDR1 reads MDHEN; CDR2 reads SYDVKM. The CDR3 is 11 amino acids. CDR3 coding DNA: TGTGCCAGCAGCTCAAGCGGGGTCCCGTACTTC. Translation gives CASSSSGVPYF.

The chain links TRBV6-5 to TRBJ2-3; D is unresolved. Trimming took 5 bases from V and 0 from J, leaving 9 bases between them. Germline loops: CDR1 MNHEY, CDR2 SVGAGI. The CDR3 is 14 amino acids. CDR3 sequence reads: CASSKPLSTDTQYF. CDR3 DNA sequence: TGTGCCAGCAGTAAACCACTAAGCACAGATACGCAGTATTTT.

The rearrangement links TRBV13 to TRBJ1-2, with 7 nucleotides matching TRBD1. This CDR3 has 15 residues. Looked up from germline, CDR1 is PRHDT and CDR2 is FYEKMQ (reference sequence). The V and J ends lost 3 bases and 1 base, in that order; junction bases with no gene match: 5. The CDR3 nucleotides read TGTGCCAGCAGCTTCACTAACAGGGGTAACTATGGCTACACCTTC. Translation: CASSFTNRGNYGYTF.

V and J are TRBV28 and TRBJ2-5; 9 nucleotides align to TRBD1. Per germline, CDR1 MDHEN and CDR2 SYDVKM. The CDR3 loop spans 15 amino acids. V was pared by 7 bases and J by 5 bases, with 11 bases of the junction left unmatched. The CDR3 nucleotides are TGTGCCAGCAAGGACAGGGGCATCCGATTGGAGACCCAGTACTTC. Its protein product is CASKDRGIRLETQYF.

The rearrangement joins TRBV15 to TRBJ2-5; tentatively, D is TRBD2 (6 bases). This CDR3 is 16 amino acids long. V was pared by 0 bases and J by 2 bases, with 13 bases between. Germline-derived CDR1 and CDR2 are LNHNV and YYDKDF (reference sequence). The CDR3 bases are TGTGCCACCAGCAGAGATCTTAGGACTACACAAGAGACCCAGTACTTC. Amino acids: CATSRDLRTTQETQYF.

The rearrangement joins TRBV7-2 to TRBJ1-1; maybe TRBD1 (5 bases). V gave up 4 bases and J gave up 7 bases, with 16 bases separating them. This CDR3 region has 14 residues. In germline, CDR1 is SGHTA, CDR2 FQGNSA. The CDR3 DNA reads TGTGCCAGCAGCTCCGCGGGGGGGATGTATGAAGCTTTCTTT. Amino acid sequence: CASSSAGGMYEAFF.

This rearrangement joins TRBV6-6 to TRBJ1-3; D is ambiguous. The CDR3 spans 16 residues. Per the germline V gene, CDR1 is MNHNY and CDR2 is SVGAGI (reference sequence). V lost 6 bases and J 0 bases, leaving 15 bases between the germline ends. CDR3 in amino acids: CASSPPAGPSGNTIYF. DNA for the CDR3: TGTGCCAGCAGCCCCCCCGCAGGCCCCTCTGGAAACACCATATATTTT.

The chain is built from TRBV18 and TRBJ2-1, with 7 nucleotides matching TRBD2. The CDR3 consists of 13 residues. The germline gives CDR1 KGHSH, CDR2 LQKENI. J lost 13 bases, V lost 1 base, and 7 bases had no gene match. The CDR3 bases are TGTGCCAGCTCACCACGGACTAGGGAACACCAGTTCTTC. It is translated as CASSPRTREHQFF.

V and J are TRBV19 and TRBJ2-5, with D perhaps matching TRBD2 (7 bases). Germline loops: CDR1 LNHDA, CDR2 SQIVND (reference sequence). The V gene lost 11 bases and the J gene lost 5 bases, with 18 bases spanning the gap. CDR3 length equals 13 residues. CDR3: CASRGGLWETQYF. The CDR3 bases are TGTGCCTCGAGGGGGGGGCTATGGGAGACCCAGTACTTC.

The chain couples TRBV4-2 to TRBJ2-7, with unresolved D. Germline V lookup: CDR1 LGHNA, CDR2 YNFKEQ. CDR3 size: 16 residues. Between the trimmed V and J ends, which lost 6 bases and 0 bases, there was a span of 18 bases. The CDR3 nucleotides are TGTGCCAGCAGTCAAATCATCGGGTCAAGCTCCTACGAGCAGTACTTC. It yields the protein CASSQIIGSSSYEQYF.

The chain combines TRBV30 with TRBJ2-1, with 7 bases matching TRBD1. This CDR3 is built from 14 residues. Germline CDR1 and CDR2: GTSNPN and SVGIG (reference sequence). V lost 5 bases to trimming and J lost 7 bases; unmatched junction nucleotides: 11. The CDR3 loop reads CAWGTGTAVNEQFF. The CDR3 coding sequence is TGTGCCTGGGGGACCGGGACAGCCGTAAATGAGCAGTTCTTC.

The CDR3 DNA reads as TGTGCCAGCAGCGTCGCGGGACAGGGGGTCGGCTACACCTTC. This sequence encodes CASSVAGQGVGYTF. The chain couples TRBV9 to TRBJ1-2, with 11 nucleotides matching TRBD1. The germline gives CDR1 SGDLS, CDR2 YYNGEE. CDR3 size: 14 residues. The junction had 5 bases not matched to a gene; V was cut back by 2 bases and J by 8 bases.

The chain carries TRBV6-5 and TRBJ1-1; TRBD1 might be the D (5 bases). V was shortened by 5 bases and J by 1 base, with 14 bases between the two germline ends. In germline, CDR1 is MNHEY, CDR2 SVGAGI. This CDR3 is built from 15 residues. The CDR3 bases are TGTGCCAGCAGTATAGGGGTGGAAGCGAACACTGAAGCTTTCTTT. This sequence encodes CASSIGVEANTEAFF.

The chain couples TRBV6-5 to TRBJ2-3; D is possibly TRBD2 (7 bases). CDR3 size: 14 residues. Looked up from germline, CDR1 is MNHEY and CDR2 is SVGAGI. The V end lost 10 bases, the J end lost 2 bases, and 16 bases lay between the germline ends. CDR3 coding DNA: TGTGCCACACGTGCGGGGGCGACCACAGATACGCAGTATTTT. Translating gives CATRAGATTDTQYF.

CDR3 in DNA: TGTGCCATCAAGCAGGAGGCGGTCAATGAGCAGTTCTTC. It translates to CAIKQEAVNEQFF. This chain connects TRBV10-3 to TRBJ2-1; tentatively, D is TRBD2 (5 bases). The CDR3 runs 13 residues. Germline lookup yields CDR1 ENHRY and CDR2 SYGVKD. V shed 7 bases and J shed 6 bases, with 13 bases lying between them.

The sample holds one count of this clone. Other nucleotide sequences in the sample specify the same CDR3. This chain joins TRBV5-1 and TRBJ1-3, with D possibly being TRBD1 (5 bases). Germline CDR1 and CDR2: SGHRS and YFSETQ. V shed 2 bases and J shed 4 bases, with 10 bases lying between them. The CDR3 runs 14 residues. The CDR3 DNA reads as TGCGCCAGCAGCTTAGAGACAGCCGGAAACACCATATATTTT. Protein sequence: CASSLETAGNTIYF.